Presented here are 10 T cell receptor beta chains from one specimen sequenced in a study of T cell repertoires in cytomegalovirus infection (dated by TCRdb to the late 2010s). Their target antigens are unknown. The treatment or condition label on this specimen signifies: in vitro stimulation with specific CMV peptide epitopes to enrich CMV-specific T cells. Sequenced on an Illumina HiSeq 1500. TCRdb cleaned the public reads at Q25 with fastp, built clones with MiXCR and kept in-frame beta chains. For every CDR3 protein sequence, its rows merge into one entry that carries the most common genes and DNA. A total of around 540,000 distinct CDR3 sequences appear in this sample, 30% to 35% of them only once. The ten largest clonotypes hold 15% to 20% of the sample. Sequencing was performed on cultured PBMCs, taken from culture after CMV antigen stimulation. The receptors originated from a human donor in good health (CMV status not recorded). Some clones in this sample may be carry-over from other donors' samples.

The CDR3 region is CASSIGAGRIDEQFF. The DNA for the CDR3 is TGTGCCAGTAGTATAGGGGCGGGAAGAATTGACGAGCAGTTCTTC. V is TRBV19 and J is TRBJ2-1; the D gene is possibly TRBD2 (6 bases). V lost 1 base and J lost 10, with 17 bases in between. CDR1 is LNHDA and CDR2 is SQIVND in the germline V gene (reference sequence). The CDR3 covers 15 residues. The entire variable domain, with the rest obtained from reference TRBV19 and TRBJ2-1, is as follows: DGGITQSPKYLFRKEGQNVTLSCEQNLNHDAMYWYRQDPGQGLRLIYYSQIVNDFQKGDIAEGYSVSREKKESFPLTVTSAQKNPTAFYLCASSIGAGRIDEQFFGPGTRLTVL.

This clonotype was counted at least ten times. The V call is TRBV20-1, the J call TRBJ2-1, with 13 bases lining up with TRBD2. The germline V gene has CDR1 DFQATT and CDR2 SNEGSKA (reference sequence). This CDR3 contains 15 residues. V was clipped by 5 bases and J by 5 bases; unmatched bases: 6. CDR3 sequence reads: CSAPTSGRPDNEQFF. The CDR3 region has the DNA TGCAGTGCTCCGACTAGCGGGAGGCCCGACAATGAGCAGTTCTTC.

This clonotype was seen more than once but under ten times. The chain recombines TRBV11-2 with TRBJ1-2; D remains unclear. Germline loops: CDR1 SGHAT, CDR2 FQNNGV. CDR3 length equals 14 residues. The germline V and J ends were trimmed by 5 bases and 8 bases, with 18 bases remaining between them. CDR3 in amino acids: CASSLDVSLGGYTF. The CDR3 DNA sequence: TGTGCCAGCAGCCTGGACGTTAGCCTTGGAGGCTACACCTTC.

This clonotype was found a few times. CDR3 sequence (DNA): TGCGCCAGCAGCCAAGAAGCGGGGGTTTACAATGAGCAGTTCTTC. Translation: CASSQEAGVYNEQFF. The chain has TRBV4-3 and TRBJ2-1; 8 positions agree with TRBD2. V lost 0 bases to trimming and J lost 4 bases; unmatched junction nucleotides: 2. Germline V gene data show CDR1 as LGHNA and CDR2 as YSLEER. The CDR3 contains 15 residues.

The CDR3 here is CASSQVRGIGNEQFF. The CDR3 DNA sequence: TGCGCCAGCAGCCAAGTCCGAGGGATCGGCAATGAGCAGTTCTTC. This sequence joins TRBV4-1 and TRBJ2-1, with D possibly TRBD2 on 5 matching bases. The CDR3 loop spans 15 amino acids. The V gene lost 1 base and the J gene lost 6 bases, with 13 bases spanning the gap. Per germline, CDR1 MGHRA and CDR2 YSYEKL.

The chain has TRBV7-2 and TRBJ2-1; 8 positions match TRBD2. V lost 5 bases, J lost 10 bases, and 7 bases stayed unmatched. The CDR3 loop spans 13 amino acids. Germline-derived CDR1 and CDR2 are SGHTA and FQGNSA. This CDR3 reads CASSRGLAGEQFF. DNA of the CDR3: TGTGCCAGCAGCCGCGGACTAGCTGGGGAGCAGTTCTTC.

A few counts support this clonotype. The rearrangement uses TRBV28 and TRBJ2-1; 7 positions agree with TRBD2. Trimming took 6 bases from V and 5 from J; bases not matched to a gene: 13. From germline, CDR1 is MDHEN and CDR2 SYDVKM. The CDR3 spans 16 residues. CDR3 sequence reads: CASRPLGEGSNNEQFF. The CDR3 region has the DNA TGTGCCAGCAGACCCCTGGGGGAGGGGTCAAACAATGAGCAGTTCTTC.

Concerning this clonotype: A junction boundary mismatches the germline segment, possibly from a read error. CDR3 nucleotide sequence: TGTGCCAGCAGCCAAGTTCCCGGGACTAGCACAGGCGAGCAGTACTTC. This encodes CASSQVPGTSTGEQYF. V gene TRBV4-1 combines with J gene TRBJ2-7, with 9 bases that match TRBD2. The CDR3 has 16 residues. Germline CDR1 and CDR2: MGHRA and YSYEKL.

CDR3: CSAPTGFTEAFF. In DNA, the CDR3 is TGCAGTGCCCCGACAGGGTTCACTGAAGCTTTCTTT. The chain uses TRBV20-1 and TRBJ1-1, with 7 bases lining up with TRBD1. This CDR3 has 12 amino acids. The germline gives CDR1 DFQATT, CDR2 SNEGSKA (reference sequence). V was clipped by 6 bases and J by 4 bases; unmatched bases: 5.

CDR3 protein: CASSLRREGNEQFF. The CDR3 nucleotides are TGCGCCAGCAGCTTGAGGCGGGAGGGCAATGAGCAGTTCTTC. The rearrangement links TRBV5-1 to TRBJ2-1; 9 bases map to TRBD2. CDR1 is SGHRS, CDR2 YFSETQ, per germline. The CDR3 covers 14 residues. Trimming removed 1 base from V and 6 bases from J; junction bases left unmatched: 2.